This T cell receptor (beta chain) was identified in a study of blood T cell repertoires in COVID-19 (dated by TCRdb to the early 2020s). At the level of the whole study: Samples covering the acute and convalescent phases of COVID-19 were provided by collaborators in the United States, Italy and Spain. The prospective study material was composed of cDNA or gDNA derived from T cells, B-cell-depleted T cells, or PBMCs. Deeply sampled blood TCRbeta repertoires from subjects exposed to, actively infected with, or recovered from COVID-19 were included in the dataset. The repertoires were released in a freely available public database intended as a resource for research on the immune response to SARS-CoV-2. Samples came from the ongoing ImmuneRACE study (first 160 participants) plus 1,254 subjects from 6 global collaborators. Sample metadata almost always included a de-identified subject ID, COVID-19 status, age in years and sex. Where available, HLA class I and class II types were obtained from metadata supplied by the sample provider rather than from assay-based typing.

Collaborating institutions collected whole blood in K2EDTA tubes following their own protocols. For TCRbeta analysis, collaborator samples were shipped as frozen whole blood, as isolated PBMCs, or as DNA extracted from either sample type. CDR1 SGHRS and CDR2 YFSETQ are derived from the germline V gene. The V and J ends are trimmed by 1 base and 1 base, leaving 9 bases between them. The CDR3 holds 15 amino acids from the cysteine to the phenylalanine. Of all the DNA, just the CDR3 is kept, 45 bases in frame from base 1. General conclusions and limits of the study: How much clinical and demographic metadata was included differed by source and by participant, and the metadata was provided uncurated.

The immunoSEQ Assay, a bias-controlled multiplex PCR, was used to amplify TCRbeta CDR3 regions from genomic DNA. The original methods were these. The number of nucleated cells in each sample was estimated from the amplification of reference gene primers within the assay. Sequence reads were collapsed and filtered to measure the absolute abundance of every unique TCRbeta CDR3 rearrangement. For each sample, productive Simpson clonality was calculated as the square root of Simpson's diversity index across productive rearrangements. This is the immuneACCESS table as TCRdb keeps it, with only in-frame sequences that have V and J called. A part of the clones is gone; compared with another copy, unresolved V genes explain less than half, and the rest is unexplained. V, J and clone size derive from that table, while D and trimming were established from the DNA sequence. This sample is represented by hundreds of thousands of clones; 70% to 90% of them were singletons. The ten biggest clones cover 0.65% to 0.9% of the sample.

About this clone itself: Its cognate antigen has yet to be identified. It has no much larger one-base neighbor in the sample; base qualities were not kept.

Sequencing was performed on peripheral blood. The clonotype originates from a woman in her twenties or thirties with acute or convalescent COVID-19. The chain links TRBV5-1 with TRBJ2-1, with no reliable assignment of the D segment. This receptor carries the CDR3 CASSLWSVSYNEQFF. The bases are TGCGCCAGCAGCTTGTGGTCGGTATCCTACAATGAGCAGTTCTTC.